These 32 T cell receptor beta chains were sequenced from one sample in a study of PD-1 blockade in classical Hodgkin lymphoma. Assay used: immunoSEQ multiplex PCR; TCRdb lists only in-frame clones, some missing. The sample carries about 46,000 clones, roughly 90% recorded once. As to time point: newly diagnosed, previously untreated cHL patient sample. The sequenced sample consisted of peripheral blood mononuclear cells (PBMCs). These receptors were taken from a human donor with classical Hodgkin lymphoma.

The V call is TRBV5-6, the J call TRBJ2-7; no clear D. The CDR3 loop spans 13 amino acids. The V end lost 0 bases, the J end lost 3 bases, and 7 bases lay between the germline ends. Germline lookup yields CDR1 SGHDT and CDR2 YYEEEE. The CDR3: CASSLGQRYEQYV. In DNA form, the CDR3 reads TGTGCCAGCAGCTTGGGGCAGCGCTACGAGCAGTACGTC.

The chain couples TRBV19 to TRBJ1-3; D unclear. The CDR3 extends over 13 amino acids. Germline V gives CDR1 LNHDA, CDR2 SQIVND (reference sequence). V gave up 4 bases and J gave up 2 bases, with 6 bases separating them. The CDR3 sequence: CASSTEAGNTIYF. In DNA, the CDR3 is TGTGCCAGTAGTACGGAGGCTGGAAACACCATATATTTT. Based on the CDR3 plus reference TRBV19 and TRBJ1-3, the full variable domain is DGGITQSPKYLFRKEGQNVTLSCEQNLNHDAMYWYRQDPGQGLRLIYYSQIVNDFQKGDIAEGYSVSREKKESFPLTVTSAQKNPTAFYLCASSTEAGNTIYFGEGSWLTVV.

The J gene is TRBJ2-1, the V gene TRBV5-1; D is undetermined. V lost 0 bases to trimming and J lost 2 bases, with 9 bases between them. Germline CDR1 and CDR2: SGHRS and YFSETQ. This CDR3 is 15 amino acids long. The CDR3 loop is CASSLAEPTYNEQFF. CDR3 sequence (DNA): TGCGCCAGCAGCTTGGCGGAGCCGACCTACAATGAGCAGTTCTTC.

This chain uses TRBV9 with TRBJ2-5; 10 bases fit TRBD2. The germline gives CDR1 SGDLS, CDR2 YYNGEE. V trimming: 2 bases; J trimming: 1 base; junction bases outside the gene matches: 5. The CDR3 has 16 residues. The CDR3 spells CASSVLAGGFQETQYF. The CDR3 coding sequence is TGTGCCAGCAGCGTGTTAGCGGGAGGCTTCCAAGAGACCCAGTACTTC.

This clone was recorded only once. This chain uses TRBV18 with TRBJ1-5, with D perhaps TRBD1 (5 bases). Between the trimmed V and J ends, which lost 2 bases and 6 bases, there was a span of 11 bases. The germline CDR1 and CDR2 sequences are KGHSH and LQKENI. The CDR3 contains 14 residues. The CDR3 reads CASSPSSGGQPQHF. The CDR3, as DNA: TGTGCCAGCTCACCATCGTCGGGGGGTCAGCCCCAGCATTTT.

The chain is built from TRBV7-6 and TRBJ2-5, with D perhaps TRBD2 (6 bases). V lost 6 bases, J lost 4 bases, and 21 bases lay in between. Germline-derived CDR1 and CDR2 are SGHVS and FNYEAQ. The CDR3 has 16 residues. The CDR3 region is CASSNRSSVLIETQYF. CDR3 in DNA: TGTGCCAGCAGTAACAGGTCTAGCGTATTGATAGAGACCCAGTACTTC.

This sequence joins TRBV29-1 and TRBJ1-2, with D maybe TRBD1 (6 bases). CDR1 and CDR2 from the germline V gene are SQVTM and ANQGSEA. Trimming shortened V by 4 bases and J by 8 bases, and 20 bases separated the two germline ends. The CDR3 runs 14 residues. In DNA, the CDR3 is TGCAGCGTTGCGCTACAGGGACCCCTGGGCGGCTACACCTTC. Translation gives CSVALQGPLGGYTF.

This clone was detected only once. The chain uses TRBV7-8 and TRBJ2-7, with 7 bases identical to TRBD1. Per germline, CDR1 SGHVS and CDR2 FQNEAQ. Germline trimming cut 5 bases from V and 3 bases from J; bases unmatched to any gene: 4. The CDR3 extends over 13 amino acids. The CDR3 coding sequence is TGTGCCAGCAGCCAGGGACAGTACTACGAGCAGTACGTC. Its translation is CASSQGQYYEQYV.

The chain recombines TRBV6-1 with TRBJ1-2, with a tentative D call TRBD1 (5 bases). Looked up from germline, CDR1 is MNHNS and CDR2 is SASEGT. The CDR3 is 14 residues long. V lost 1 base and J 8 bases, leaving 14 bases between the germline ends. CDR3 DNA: TGTGCCAGCAGTGAAGTAACAGGAGTGGGCGGCTACACCTTC. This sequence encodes CASSEVTGVGGYTF.

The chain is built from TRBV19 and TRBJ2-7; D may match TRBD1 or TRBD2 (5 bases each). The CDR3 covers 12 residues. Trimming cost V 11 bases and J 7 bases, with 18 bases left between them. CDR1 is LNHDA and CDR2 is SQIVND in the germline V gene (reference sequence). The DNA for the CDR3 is TGTGCCTCTCCCTCCGGGGACGGGGAGCAGTACGTC. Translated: CASPSGDGEQYV.

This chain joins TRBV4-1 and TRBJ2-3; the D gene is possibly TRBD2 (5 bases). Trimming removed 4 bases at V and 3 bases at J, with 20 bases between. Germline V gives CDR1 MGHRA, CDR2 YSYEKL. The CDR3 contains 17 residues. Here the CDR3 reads CASSRMGGSGRTDTQYF. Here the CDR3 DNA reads TGCGCCAGCAGCCGGATGGGCGGCAGCGGCAGGACAGATACGCAGTATTTT.

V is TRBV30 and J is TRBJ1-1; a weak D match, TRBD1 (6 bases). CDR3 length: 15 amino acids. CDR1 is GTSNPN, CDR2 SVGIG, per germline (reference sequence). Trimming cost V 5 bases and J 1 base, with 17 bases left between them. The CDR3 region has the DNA TGTGCCTGGGGGGGCAATGCGGCAGCGAACACTGAAGCTTTCTTT. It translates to CAWGGNAAANTEAFF.

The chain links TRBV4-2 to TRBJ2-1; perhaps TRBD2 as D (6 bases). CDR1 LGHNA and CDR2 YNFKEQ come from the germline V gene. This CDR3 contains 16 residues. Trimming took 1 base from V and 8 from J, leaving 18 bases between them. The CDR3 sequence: CASSQGWGVKEDEQFF. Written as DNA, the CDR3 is TGTGCCAGCAGCCAAGGTTGGGGGGTAAAAGAGGATGAGCAGTTCTTC.

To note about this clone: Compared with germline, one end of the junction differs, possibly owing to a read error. CDR3 nucleotide sequence: TGTGCTAGCAGCGACGACTTGTACCAAGAGACCCAGTACTTC. The encoded protein is CASSDDLYQETQYF. This chain links TRBV7-7 with TRBJ2-5, with unresolved D. Germline V CDR1 and CDR2: SSHAT, FNYEAQ (reference sequence). The CDR3 totals 14 residues.

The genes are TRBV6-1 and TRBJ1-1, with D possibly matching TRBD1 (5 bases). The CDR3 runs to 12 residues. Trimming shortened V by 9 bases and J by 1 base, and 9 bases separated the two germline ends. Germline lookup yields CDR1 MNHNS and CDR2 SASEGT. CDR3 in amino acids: CASGTENTEAFF. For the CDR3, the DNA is TGTGCCAGTGGGACGGAGAACACTGAAGCTTTCTTT.

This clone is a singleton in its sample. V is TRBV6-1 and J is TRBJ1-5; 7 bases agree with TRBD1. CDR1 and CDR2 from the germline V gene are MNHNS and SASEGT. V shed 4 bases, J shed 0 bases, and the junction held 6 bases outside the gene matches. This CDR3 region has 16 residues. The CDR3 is CASSVRGQYSNQPQHF. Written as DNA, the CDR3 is TGTGCCAGCAGTGTCCGGGGACAGTATAGCAATCAGCCCCAGCATTTT.

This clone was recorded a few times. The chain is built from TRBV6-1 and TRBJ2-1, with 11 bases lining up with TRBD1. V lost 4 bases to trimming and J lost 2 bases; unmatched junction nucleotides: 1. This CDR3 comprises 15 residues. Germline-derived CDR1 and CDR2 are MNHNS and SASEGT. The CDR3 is CASSGTGGPYNEQFF. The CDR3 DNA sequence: TGTGCCAGCAGTGGGACAGGGGGCCCCTACAATGAGCAGTTCTTC.

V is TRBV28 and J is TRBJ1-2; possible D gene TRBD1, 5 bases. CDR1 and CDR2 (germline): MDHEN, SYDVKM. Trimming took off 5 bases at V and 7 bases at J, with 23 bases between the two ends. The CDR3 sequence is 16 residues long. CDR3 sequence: CASSRGRARVRGGYTF. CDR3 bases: TGTGCCAGCAGTCGGGGCAGGGCAAGGGTGCGAGGTGGCTACACCTTC.

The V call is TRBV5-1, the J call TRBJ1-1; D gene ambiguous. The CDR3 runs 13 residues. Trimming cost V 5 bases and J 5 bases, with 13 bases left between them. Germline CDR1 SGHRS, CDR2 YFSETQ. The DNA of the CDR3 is TGCGCCAGCAGTTCAGATATAGGGACTGAAGCTTTCTTT. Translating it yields CASSSDIGTEAFF.

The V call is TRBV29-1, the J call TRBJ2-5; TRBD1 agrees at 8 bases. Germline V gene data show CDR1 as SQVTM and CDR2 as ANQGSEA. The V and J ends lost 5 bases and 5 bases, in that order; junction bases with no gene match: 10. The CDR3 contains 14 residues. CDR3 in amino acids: CSVSLGTGHETQYF. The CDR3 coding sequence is TGCAGCGTTAGCCTCGGGACAGGCCACGAGACCCAGTACTTC.

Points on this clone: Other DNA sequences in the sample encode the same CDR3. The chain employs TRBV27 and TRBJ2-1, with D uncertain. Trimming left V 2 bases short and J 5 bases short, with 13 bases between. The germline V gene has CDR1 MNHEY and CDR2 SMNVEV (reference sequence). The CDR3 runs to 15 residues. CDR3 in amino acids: CASSLMSTTHNEQFF. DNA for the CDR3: TGTGCCAGCAGTTTAATGTCCACAACCCACAATGAGCAGTTCTTC.

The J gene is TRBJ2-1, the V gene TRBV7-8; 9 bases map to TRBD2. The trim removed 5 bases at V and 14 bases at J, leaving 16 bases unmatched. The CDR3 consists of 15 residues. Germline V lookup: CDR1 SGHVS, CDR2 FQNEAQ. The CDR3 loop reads CASSGGGLAGVWEFF. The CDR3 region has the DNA TGTGCCAGCAGCGGAGGGGGCTTAGCGGGAGTGTGGGAGTTCTTC.

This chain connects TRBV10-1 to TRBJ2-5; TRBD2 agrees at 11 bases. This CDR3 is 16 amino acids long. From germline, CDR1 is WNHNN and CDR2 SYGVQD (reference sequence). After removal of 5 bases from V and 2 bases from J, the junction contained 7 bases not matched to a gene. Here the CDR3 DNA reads TGCGCCAGCAGTCCCGGGACTAGCGGATTACAAGAGACCCAGTACTTC. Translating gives CASSPGTSGLQETQYF.

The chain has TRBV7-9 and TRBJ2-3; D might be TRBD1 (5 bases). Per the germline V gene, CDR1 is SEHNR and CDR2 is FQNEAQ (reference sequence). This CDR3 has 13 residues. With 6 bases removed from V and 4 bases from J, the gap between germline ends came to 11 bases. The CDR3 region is CASSPKGPDTQYF. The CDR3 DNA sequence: TGTGCCAGCAGTCCTAAGGGGCCAGATACGCAGTATTTT.

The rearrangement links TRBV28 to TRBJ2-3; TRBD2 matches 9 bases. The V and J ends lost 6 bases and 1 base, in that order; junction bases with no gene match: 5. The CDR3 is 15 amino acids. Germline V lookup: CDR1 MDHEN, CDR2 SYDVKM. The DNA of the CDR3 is TGTGCCAGCAGGGCCCCTAGCGGGGGCACAGATACGCAGTATTTT. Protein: CASRAPSGGTDTQYF.

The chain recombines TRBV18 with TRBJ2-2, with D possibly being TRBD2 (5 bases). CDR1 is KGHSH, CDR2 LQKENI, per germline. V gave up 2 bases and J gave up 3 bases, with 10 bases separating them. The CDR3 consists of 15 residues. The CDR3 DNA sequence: TGTGCCAGCTCACCAGGGCTAGCAGACACCGGGGAGCTGTTTTTT. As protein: CASSPGLADTGELFF.

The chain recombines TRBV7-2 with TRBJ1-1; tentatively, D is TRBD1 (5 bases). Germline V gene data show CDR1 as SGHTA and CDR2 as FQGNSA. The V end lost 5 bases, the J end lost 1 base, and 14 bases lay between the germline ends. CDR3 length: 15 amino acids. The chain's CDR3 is CASSQGRAKNTEAFF. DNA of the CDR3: TGTGCCAGCAGCCAGGGTAGGGCCAAGAACACTGAAGCTTTCTTT.

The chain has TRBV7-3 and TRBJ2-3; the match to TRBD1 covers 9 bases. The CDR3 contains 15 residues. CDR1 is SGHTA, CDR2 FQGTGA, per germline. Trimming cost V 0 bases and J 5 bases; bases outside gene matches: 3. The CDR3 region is CASSLTRQGGDTQYF. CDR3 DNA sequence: TGTGCCAGCAGCTTAACGAGACAGGGGGGAGATACGCAGTATTTT.

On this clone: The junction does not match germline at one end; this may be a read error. The CDR3 spells CASSSGQANRPQHF. CDR3 coding DNA: TGTGCCAGCAGCTCAGGACAGGCCAATCGGCCCCAGCATTTT. V usage is TRBV7-8 and J usage is TRBJ1-5, with TRBD1 identical over 7 bases. CDR1 and CDR2 (germline): SGHVS, FQNEAQ. This CDR3 spans 14 amino acids.

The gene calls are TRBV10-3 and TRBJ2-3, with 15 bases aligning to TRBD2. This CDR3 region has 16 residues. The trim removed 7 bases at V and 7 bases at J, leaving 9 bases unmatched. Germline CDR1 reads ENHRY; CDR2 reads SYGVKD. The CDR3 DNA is TGTGCCATCACCCTAGGACTAGCGGGAGGGCCGAATACGCAGTATTTT. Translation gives CAITLGLAGGPNTQYF.

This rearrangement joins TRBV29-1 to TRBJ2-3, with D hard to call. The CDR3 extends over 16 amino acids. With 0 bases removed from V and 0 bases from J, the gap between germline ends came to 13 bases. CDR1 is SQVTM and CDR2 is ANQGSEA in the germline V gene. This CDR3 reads CSVEDLRASSTDTQYF. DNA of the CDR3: TGCAGCGTTGAAGATCTTAGGGCGTCTAGCACAGATACGCAGTATTTT.

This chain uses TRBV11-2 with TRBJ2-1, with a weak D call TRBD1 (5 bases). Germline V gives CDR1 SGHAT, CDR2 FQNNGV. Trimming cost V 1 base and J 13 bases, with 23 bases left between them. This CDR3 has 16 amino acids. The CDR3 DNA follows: TGTGCCAGCAGCTTAGGGTGGACGGCAGACCGGCAGGGACAGTTCTTC. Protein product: CASSLGWTADRQGQFF.